This is a list of T cell receptor beta chains from one sample in a study of blood T cells in healthy people across ages. TCRdb independently ran MiXCR on the 5' RACE reads; one entry per CDR3 protein. This table holds roughly 500,000 distinct CDR3 sequences, approximately 25% found once. Sequencing input: blood. Receptor source: a woman between 70 and 85 years old in good health. The CDR3 runs from the conserved cysteine through the conserved F or W. The order of the fields is CDR3 DNA, CDR3 protein, D gene, V gene, clone size, J gene. The D gene is left open where the match is weak. Size values are once, few and many counts, or a class for expanded clones, and some rows have none.

CDR3 DNA: TGCGCCAGCAGCCAAGGATCCATAGATACGCAGTATTTT; CDR3 protein: CASSQGSIDTQYF; D gene: -; V gene: TRBV4-3; clone size: few; J gene: TRBJ2-3
CDR3 DNA: TGTGCTAGTGTCCTACAGGGAGGGTCCTACGAGCAGTACTTC; CDR3 protein: CASVLQGGSYEQYF; D gene: -; V gene: TRBV12-5; clone size: -; J gene: TRBJ2-7
CDR3 DNA: TGTGCCAGCAGCTTAGGAGGACCGTCGATCTACGAGCAGTACTTC; CDR3 protein: CASSLGGPSIYEQYF; D gene: -; V gene: TRBV13; clone size: -; J gene: TRBJ2-7
CDR3 DNA: TGCAGTGCCGGACGAGTAGATACGCAGTATTTT; CDR3 protein: CSAGRVDTQYF; D gene: -; V gene: TRBV20-1; clone size: -; J gene: TRBJ2-3
CDR3 DNA: TGTGCCAGCAGCGTAGTCGACAGCACCTACGAGCAGTACTTC; CDR3 protein: CASSVVDSTYEQYF; D gene: -; V gene: TRBV9; clone size: -; J gene: TRBJ2-7
CDR3 DNA: TGCAGTGCTCTACGGTCACTAGCGGGGCAAACAGATACGCAGTATTTT; CDR3 protein: CSALRSLAGQTDTQYF; D gene: TRBD2; V gene: TRBV20-1; clone size: few; J gene: TRBJ2-3
CDR3 DNA: TGCGCCAGCAGCTTGAAGGCCGGGTCCGCGAACACCGGGGAGCTGTTTTTT; CDR3 protein: CASSLKAGSANTGELFF; D gene: -; V gene: TRBV5-1; clone size: few; J gene: TRBJ2-2
CDR3 DNA: TGTGCCAGCAGCCCCGGGGGTTCTCGTCGCACTGAAGCTTTCTTT; CDR3 protein: CASSPGGSRRTEAFF; D gene: -; V gene: TRBV11-1; clone size: -; J gene: TRBJ1-1
CDR3 DNA: TGTGCCAGCAGCCCATTGACAGGACGGACTGAAGCTTTCTTT; CDR3 protein: CASSPLTGRTEAFF; D gene: -; V gene: TRBV6-2/TRBV6-3; clone size: -; J gene: TRBJ1-1
CDR3 DNA: TGCAGTGCTAGAGCCGCGACGGCGGTCTCTAATGAAAAACTGTTTTTT; CDR3 protein: CSARAATAVSNEKLFF; D gene: -; V gene: TRBV20-1; clone size: few; J gene: TRBJ1-4
CDR3 DNA: TGCAGTGCGACGGGCCCAGGGACTCACAACTACGAGCAGTACTTC; CDR3 protein: CSATGPGTHNYEQYF; D gene: -; V gene: TRBV20-1; clone size: -; J gene: TRBJ2-7
CDR3 DNA: TGTGCCATCAGTGCGGGACAGCCTACCTATGGCTACACCTTC; CDR3 protein: CAISAGQPTYGYTF; D gene: TRBD1; V gene: TRBV10-3; clone size: -; J gene: TRBJ1-2
CDR3 DNA: TGTGCCAGCAGCTTGGGGCCAGGGTCGACCAAAAACATTCAGTACTTC; CDR3 protein: CASSLGPGSTKNIQYF; D gene: -; V gene: TRBV7-2; clone size: -; J gene: TRBJ2-4
CDR3 DNA: TGTGCCAGCAGCTTCACAGGGCTAGGAGAGACCCAGTACTTC; CDR3 protein: CASSFTGLGETQYF; D gene: -; V gene: TRBV7-2; clone size: -; J gene: TRBJ2-5
CDR3 DNA: TGTGCCAGCAGCCGGGGACAGGGCGCTGGAAACACCATATATTTT; CDR3 protein: CASSRGQGAGNTIYF; D gene: TRBD1; V gene: TRBV6-6; clone size: -; J gene: TRBJ1-3
CDR3 DNA: TGTGCCAGTTCCGGGACGGCGAGCTCCTACGAGCAGTACTTC; CDR3 protein: CASSGTASSYEQYF; D gene: -; V gene: TRBV12-3/TRBV12-4; clone size: once; J gene: TRBJ2-7
CDR3 DNA: TGTGCCAGCAGCTTTTACCCTCCTGGCGGGGGGGCAGATACGCAGTATTTT; CDR3 protein: CASSFYPPGGGADTQYF; D gene: TRBD2; V gene: TRBV7-2; clone size: -; J gene: TRBJ2-3
CDR3 DNA: TGTGCCAGCAGTTACCTTCAGGGGAGCAGCAATCAGCCCCAGCATTTT; CDR3 protein: CASSYLQGSSNQPQHF; D gene: -; V gene: TRBV6-2/TRBV6-3; clone size: few; J gene: TRBJ1-5
CDR3 DNA: TGTGCCAGCAGTGAATTTGCCATTCAATACTTC; CDR3 protein: CASSEFAIQYF; D gene: -; V gene: TRBV6-1; clone size: few; J gene: TRBJ2-4
CDR3 DNA: TGTGCCAGCAGTCGGAGGGAGACCCAGTACTTC; CDR3 protein: CASSRRETQYF; D gene: -; V gene: TRBV28; clone size: many; J gene: TRBJ2-5
CDR3 DNA: TGTGCCAGCAGCCAAGAAGCGACGCGGGGGGACTACAATGAGCAGTTCTTC; CDR3 protein: CASSQEATRGDYNEQFF; D gene: TRBD2; V gene: TRBV4-2; clone size: -; J gene: TRBJ2-1
CDR3 DNA: TGCGCCAGCAGCCAAGATTGGATGAATGAGCAGTTCTTC; CDR3 protein: CASSQDWMNEQFF; D gene: -; V gene: TRBV4-3; clone size: -; J gene: TRBJ2-1
CDR3 DNA: TGTGCCAGCAGTGCCTCGGGACGGTCTAATGGAAAACTGTTTTTT; CDR3 protein: CASSASGRSNGKLFF; D gene: -; V gene: TRBV12-3/TRBV12-4; clone size: -; J gene: TRBJ1-4
CDR3 DNA: TGTGCCAGCAGCTCGATCGGGGGAATTAGAGAGACCCAGTACTTC; CDR3 protein: CASSSIGGIRETQYF; D gene: -; V gene: TRBV11-2; clone size: -; J gene: TRBJ2-5
CDR3 DNA: TGCGCCAGCAGCCAAAGTTTGTCCGGGGGGGAGACCCAGTACTTC; CDR3 protein: CASSQSLSGGETQYF; D gene: TRBD2; V gene: TRBV4-1; clone size: few; J gene: TRBJ2-5
CDR3 DNA: TGTGCCAGCAGTGCCTGGACGGGAGCCAAAAACATTCAGTACTTC; CDR3 protein: CASSAWTGAKNIQYF; D gene: -; V gene: TRBV12-3/TRBV12-4; clone size: few; J gene: TRBJ2-4
CDR3 DNA: TGTGCCAGCAGCTTACGGCAGGGGGCAAACGAGCAGTACTTC; CDR3 protein: CASSLRQGANEQYF; D gene: TRBD1; V gene: TRBV7-6; clone size: -; J gene: TRBJ2-7
CDR3 DNA: TGTGCCAGCAGTATTAGCCCTTACGAGCAGTACTTC; CDR3 protein: CASSISPYEQYF; D gene: -; V gene: TRBV7-9; clone size: -; J gene: TRBJ2-7
CDR3 DNA: TGTGCCAGCAGCGTAGACCCAGGCTCCTACAATGAGCAGTTCTTC; CDR3 protein: CASSVDPGSYNEQFF; D gene: -; V gene: TRBV9; clone size: few; J gene: TRBJ2-1
CDR3 DNA: TGTGCCAGCAGCCCCTCTACAGGATTCTTGTATGGCTACACCTTC; CDR3 protein: CASSPSTGFLYGYTF; D gene: -; V gene: TRBV5-6; clone size: few; J gene: TRBJ1-2
CDR3 DNA: TGCAGTGCTAGAGGCGCCGGGACAGGGCAGACCTACGAGCAGTACTTC; CDR3 protein: CSARGAGTGQTYEQYF; D gene: TRBD1; V gene: TRBV20-1; clone size: -; J gene: TRBJ2-7
CDR3 DNA: TGTGCCAGCAGCAACCGCGGGACAGGGACCGGTGGCTACACCTTC; CDR3 protein: CASSNRGTGTGGYTF; D gene: TRBD1; V gene: TRBV7-9; clone size: -; J gene: TRBJ1-2
CDR3 DNA: TGTGCCAGCAGCCCGGCCATTATCACTCGGCCCCAGCATTTT; CDR3 protein: CASSPAIITRPQHF; D gene: -; V gene: TRBV3-1; clone size: -; J gene: TRBJ1-5
CDR3 DNA: TGTGCCACCAGCAGAGATTTGGAGGGCTTGGATGGCTACACCTTC; CDR3 protein: CATSRDLEGLDGYTF; D gene: -; V gene: TRBV15; clone size: -; J gene: TRBJ1-2
CDR3 DNA: TGCAGCGTTGATACCTGGACAGATACGCAGTATTTT; CDR3 protein: CSVDTWTDTQYF; D gene: -; V gene: TRBV29-1; clone size: few; J gene: TRBJ2-3
CDR3 DNA: TGTGCCAGCAGCTCCTACAGGGGCCAGCCCCAGCATTTT; CDR3 protein: CASSSYRGQPQHF; D gene: TRBD1; V gene: TRBV7-3; clone size: few; J gene: TRBJ1-5
CDR3 DNA: TGTGCCAGCAGTGCCCTGGGAGCTAAAAACATTCAGTACTTC; CDR3 protein: CASSALGAKNIQYF; D gene: -; V gene: TRBV28; clone size: -; J gene: TRBJ2-4
CDR3 DNA: TGTGCCAGCAGCCGAACTAGCGGGGCCCTCTCCTACGAGCAGTACTTC; CDR3 protein: CASSRTSGALSYEQYF; D gene: TRBD2; V gene: TRBV6-2/TRBV6-3; clone size: few; J gene: TRBJ2-7
CDR3 DNA: TGTGCCAGCAGCAAACGGCTAGCGGGGGGCAAGGATGAGCAGTTCTTC; CDR3 protein: CASSKRLAGGKDEQFF; D gene: -; V gene: TRBV21-1; clone size: few; J gene: TRBJ2-1
CDR3 DNA: TGCAGTGCTAGAGATCTTAGCGGGAGGGAGACCCAGTACTTC; CDR3 protein: CSARDLSGRETQYF; D gene: TRBD2; V gene: TRBV20-1; clone size: -; J gene: TRBJ2-5
CDR3 DNA: TGTGCCAGCAGCCAGGAGTTAGCGGGGTCCACCGGGGCGCTGTTTTTT; CDR3 protein: CASSQELAGSTGALFF; D gene: TRBD2; V gene: TRBV3-1; clone size: -; J gene: TRBJ2-2
CDR3 DNA: TGCAGTGCTAAACGGGCTCTCTCTGGAAACACCATATATTTT; CDR3 protein: CSAKRALSGNTIYF; D gene: -; V gene: TRBV20-1; clone size: -; J gene: TRBJ1-3
CDR3 DNA: TGTGCCAGCAGCCGACTTCCGGACCTTGGAAACACCATATATTTT; CDR3 protein: CASSRLPDLGNTIYF; D gene: -; V gene: TRBV6-2/TRBV6-3; clone size: few; J gene: TRBJ1-3
CDR3 DNA: TGTGCCAGCAGCTTACGGAGACAGGGTGAATCACCCCTCCACTTT; CDR3 protein: CASSLRRQGESPLHF; D gene: TRBD1; V gene: TRBV7-8; clone size: -; J gene: TRBJ1-6
CDR3 DNA: TGCAGCGTAAGCAGGGACGTATCAGATACGCAGTATTTT; CDR3 protein: CSVSRDVSDTQYF; D gene: -; V gene: TRBV29-1; clone size: -; J gene: TRBJ2-3
CDR3 DNA: TGTGCCAGCAGCATAGAACAGGGGGGGGGAAAACTGTTTTTT; CDR3 protein: CASSIEQGGGKLFF; D gene: TRBD1; V gene: TRBV6-6; clone size: few; J gene: TRBJ1-4
CDR3 DNA: TGCAGTGCCCCGAGAAGTTTGACCCAGTACTTC; CDR3 protein: CSAPRSLTQYF; D gene: -; V gene: TRBV20-1; clone size: -; J gene: TRBJ2-5
CDR3 DNA: TGCGCCAGCAGCCCAGGGATAACGGGGCAAGAGACCCAGTACTTC; CDR3 protein: CASSPGITGQETQYF; D gene: -; V gene: TRBV4-3; clone size: -; J gene: TRBJ2-5
CDR3 DNA: TGCAGTGCCCTTAGGGCAGTCTCGAACACTGAAGCTTTCTTT; CDR3 protein: CSALRAVSNTEAFF; D gene: -; V gene: TRBV20-1; clone size: -; J gene: TRBJ1-1
CDR3 DNA: TGTGCCAGCAGTAAAACAAACAGGGTCGGTGGCTACACCTTC; CDR3 protein: CASSKTNRVGGYTF; D gene: -; V gene: TRBV12-3/TRBV12-4; clone size: -; J gene: TRBJ1-2